What follows describes a single T cell receptor beta chain. Its target is unknown. The PCR employed 60 Vbeta primers together with 13 Jbeta primers. The data were produced by immunoSEQ multiplex PCR, yet TCRdb's version contains in-frame clones alone and is incomplete. The sample lists 140,000 to 150,000 clones; roughly 80% were seen once. This specimen comes from a study of cytomegalovirus exposure and HLA in healthy donors. Study-level points and caveats: Most CMV-associated TCR beta chains appeared HLA-restricted in a later analysis.

The V gene's germline CDR1 is MDHEN and CDR2 SYDVKM. V was clipped by 3 bases and J by 2 bases, with 5 bases between them. The CDR3 totals 13 residues. The chain links TRBV28 to TRBJ1-5; no reliable D call. Sequenced sample: PBMCs. The TCR was taken from a male donor in good health and CMV-seronegative. The CDR3 reads CASSFPGNQPQHF. The DNA for the CDR3 is TGTGCCAGCAGTTTTCCCGGCAATCAGCCCCAGCATTTT.